This T cell receptor beta chain comes out of a study of beta chain features in type 1 diabetes (dated by TCRdb to between 2017 and 2018). For context, the study as a whole: Mean age, gender distribution, total cell number and subset yield were not different between patients and healthy donors. A total of 107,917,701 sorted cells were examined across all samples, and a strong correlation was observed between cell number per subset and RNA yield. The study compared the TCRB repertoires of sorted circulating CD4+ T cell subsets in recently diagnosed type 1 diabetes patients with those in matched healthy donors. Regulatory and stem cell-like memory subsets were obtained from only 8 patients and about 8 healthy donors, while naive and central memory subsets were obtained from all 28 donors.

Trimming at the junction amounts to 2 bases on V and 1 base on J, and the germline ends lie 12 bases apart. There are 15 amino acids in the CDR3, from cysteine to phenylalanine inclusive. Of all the DNA, just the CDR3 is kept, 45 bases in frame from base 1. CDR1 is given as GTSNPN and CDR2 as SVGIG, both from the germline V gene (reference sequence). What the study reported, not specific to this receptor: The naive, central memory and regulatory TCRB repertoires appeared to resemble one another more closely among patients than among healthy donors. Because cDNA was sequenced instead of genomic DNA, activated cells with high expression could be over-represented, although the groups did not differ in activation or CD3 levels. Fewer insertions and more nucleotide deletions at VDJ recombination sites were observed in patients with type 1 diabetes, implying thymic rearrangement abnormalities. Shorter templates might be favored by PCR, yet because patient and control samples were amplified and corrected together, any such skew would affect both groups equally. Type 1 diabetes patients showed a moderate but significant shortening of TCRB CDR3 length in all four CD4+ subsets. Because the HLA sub-analyses included only small numbers of individuals, any influence of HLA type on TCRB rearrangement was left unresolved.

Comment on this clone: Its recognized antigen is unknown. No quality values exist for individual bases; no much larger clone is one base distant.

Each donor gave one peripheral blood draw, averaging roughly 100 mL, which was collected into heparinised tubes. A BD FACSAria II and a panel including CD45RO, CCR7, CD25, CD127, CD95 and CD27 were used to sort naive, central memory, regulatory and stem cell-like memory CD4+ T cells. Purity was above 95% for every sorted population. PBMCs were separated immediately by Lymphoprep density gradient centrifugation and were stained directly, without being cultured. Samples were stained and sorted in pairs, with one healthy donor and one patient per experiment, so that batch effects were minimized. All of the isolated RNA was reverse transcribed with the High Capacity cDNA Reverse Transcription Kit, so expressed TCRB transcripts were sequenced. Deep immunoSEQ sequencing was applied to naive, central memory and regulatory T cell samples, giving an average of roughly 3.5 million total reads per sample. Sorted cells were lysed in RLT buffer, and RNA was extracted using DNase-treated RNeasy Micro or Mini kits according to cell number. Each cell subset was processed on its own to prevent cross-contamination, while patient and healthy donor samples were processed together. The immunoSEQ multiplex PCR was used to amplify TCRB sequences from cDNA, yielding 87-bp fragments that span the CDR3 region. The amplicons were sequenced using the Illumina HiSeq platform. The authors' pipeline ran thus. PCR bias was computationally corrected using synthetic template baselines, reads within Hamming distance 2 were collapsed, and singletons that could not be merged were discarded. Reads were aligned against IMGT so that V, D and J genes, CDR3 length and insertions or deletions at six rearrangement sites could be assigned. Within each subset, clonotype counts were normalized to sorted cell number, after which true diversity and Gini coefficients were computed with the tcR R package. Repertoire sharing was quantified using the overlap coefficient calculated on TCRB nucleotide sequences. Imported from immuneACCESS, the table was reduced by TCRdb to in-frame sequences with V and J called. These copies leave out some clones; in studies compared against another copy, an unresolved V gene accounts for under half, and the cause of the remainder is not known. V and J calls and clone size are given by that table; D and trimming were obtained from the DNA. The sample table records about 240,000 clones; 25% to 35% of these occur just once. Together, the top ten hold approximately 4% of the sample.

This chain joins TRBV30 to TRBJ2-4; the D gene is not confidently resolved. Sample: central memory CD4+ T cells from blood. The receptor was derived from a young man in good health. The CDR3 corresponds to CAWSPTGRAKNIQYF. At the DNA level, the sequence is TGTGCCTGGAGTCCGACCGGTCGGGCCAAAAACATTCAGTACTTC.